These 25 T cell receptor beta chains share one sample of origin, sequenced in a study of blood T cell repertoires in COVID-19. Clones were read by immunoSEQ multiplex PCR, and TCRdb kept only the in-frame ones, dropping some. The repertoire holds fewer than 250,000 clones, with roughly 85% as singletons. Sequenced sample: peripheral blood. These receptors originate from a middle-aged man with acute or convalescent COVID-19.

The chain's CDR3 is CASSLGHGTGDEQYF. CDR3 DNA: TGTGCCAGCTCACTGGGCCACGGGACAGGGGACGAGCAGTACTTC. This sequence joins TRBV18 and TRBJ2-7; 10 bases agree with TRBD1. CDR1 is KGHSH, CDR2 LQKENI, per germline. The CDR3 is made up of 15 amino acids. V lost 4 bases, J lost 5 bases, and 8 bases stayed unmatched.

The V call is TRBV6-5, the J call TRBJ2-7, with 10 nucleotides matching TRBD2. V was clipped by 5 bases and J by 2 bases; unmatched bases: 3. CDR1 is MNHEY, CDR2 SVGAGI, per germline. This CDR3 contains 14 residues. The CDR3 region has the DNA TGTGCCAGCAGTAAAACTAGCGGGGCCTACGAGCAGTACTTC. Encoded protein: CASSKTSGAYEQYF.

The chain links TRBV3-1 (or the pseudogene TRBV3-2) to TRBJ2-5; 7 nucleotides agree with TRBD2. The length of the CDR3 is 15 residues. V gave up 4 bases and J gave up 2 bases; unmatched junction bases: 7. Germline V lookup: CDR1 LGHDT, CDR2 YNNKEL (reference sequence). The DNA of the CDR3 is TGTGCCAGCAGCCTGGTCGGAGCGGGGCAAGAGACCCAGTACTTC. This encodes CASSLVGAGQETQYF.

The CDR3 protein is CASGQGLNSPLHF. In nucleotides, the CDR3 is TGTGCCAGCGGACAGGGGCTCAATTCACCCCTCCACTTT. The chain recombines TRBV11-2 with TRBJ1-6; 9 bases fit TRBD1. The CDR3 contains 13 residues. Germline assignment: CDR1 SGHAT and CDR2 FQNNGV. V shed 8 bases, J shed 7 bases, and the junction held 3 bases outside the gene matches.

In this sample, this clone turned up once. The same CDR3 arises from other DNA sequences in this sample as well. This chain links TRBV5-4 with TRBJ1-1; D uncertain. Trimming shortened V by 0 bases and J by 1 base, and 4 bases separated the two germline ends. The CDR3 runs 13 residues. Germline-derived CDR1 and CDR2 are SGHNT and YYREEE (reference sequence). The CDR3 region has the DNA TGTGCCAGCAGCTTGGGAGAGAACACTGAAGCTTTCTTT. As protein: CASSLGENTEAFF.

The V gene is TRBV19, the J gene TRBJ2-3; 7 bases agree with TRBD1. The germline V gene has CDR1 LNHDA and CDR2 SQIVND (reference sequence). This CDR3 spans 15 amino acids. J was trimmed by 6 bases and V by 6 bases; bases with no gene match: 12. As DNA, the CDR3 is TGTGCCAGTAGCCGAATTAGGGGACAGTCCGATACGCAGTATTTT. Amino acid sequence: CASSRIRGQSDTQYF.

This chain's CDR3 is CASRSGTGNDNEQFF. The DNA for the CDR3 is TGTGCCAGTAGGTCAGGGACAGGGAATGACAATGAGCAGTTCTTC. The chain recombines TRBV19 with TRBJ2-1; 9 bases agree with TRBD1. This CDR3 has 15 residues. Trimming took 6 bases from V and 5 from J; bases not matched to a gene: 8. Germline loops: CDR1 LNHDA, CDR2 SQIVND (reference sequence).

The chain recombines TRBV20-1 with TRBJ1-1; no definite D call. The CDR3 length is 11 residues. Germline V CDR1 and CDR2: DFQATT, SNEGSKA (reference sequence). Between the trimmed V and J ends, which lost 6 bases and 2 bases, there was a span of 7 bases. The chain's CDR3 is CSAWSNTEAFF. Written as DNA, the CDR3 is TGCAGTGCCTGGAGTAACACTGAAGCTTTCTTT.

In this sample, this clone turned up once. The V call is TRBV14, the J call TRBJ1-1; no firm D call. CDR1 is SGHDN, CDR2 FVKESK, per germline. V was pared by 1 base and J by 0 bases, with 12 bases between. The CDR3 runs 16 residues. The CDR3: CASSQARIGMNTEAFF. As DNA, the CDR3 is TGTGCCAGCAGCCAAGCGAGGATCGGAATGAACACTGAAGCTTTCTTT.

The V and J genes are TRBV4-3 and TRBJ1-1; D is ambiguous. Trimming cost V 3 bases and J 1 base, with 18 bases left between them. This CDR3 comprises 17 residues. Looked up from germline, CDR1 is LGHNA and CDR2 is YSLEER. The CDR3 reads CASSHSAARGRNTEAFF. CDR3 coding DNA: TGCGCCAGCAGCCACTCGGCGGCGCGAGGTCGGAACACTGAAGCTTTCTTT.

This chain uses TRBV7-2 with TRBJ2-5; 7 bases are shared with TRBD2. The V gene end was trimmed by 1 base and the J gene end by 1 base; junction bases not matched to a gene: 3. The CDR3 spans 15 residues. Looked up from germline, CDR1 is SGHTA and CDR2 is FQGNSA. CDR3 residues: CASSLVRGVQETQYF. For the CDR3, the DNA is TGTGCCAGCAGCTTAGTACGGGGGGTCCAAGAGACCCAGTACTTC. The full variable domain, with the rest looked up from reference TRBV7-2 and TRBJ2-5, is GAGVSQSPSNKVTEKGKDVELRCDPISGHTALYWYRQSLGQGLEFLIYFQGNSAPDKSGLPSDRFSAERTGGSVSTLTIQRTQQEDSAVYLCASSLVRGVQETQYFGPGTRLLVL.

This clone has a single count. This chain connects TRBV18 to TRBJ1-2, with D maybe TRBD1 (6 bases). CDR3 length equals 15 residues. V was cut by 3 bases and J by 7 bases, with 18 bases left in between. Germline V gene data show CDR1 as KGHSH and CDR2 as LQKENI. The CDR3 DNA is TGTGCCAGCTCACCTAAACAGGGCCCCGCCGGTGGCTACACCTTC. Protein product: CASSPKQGPAGGYTF.

The chain links TRBV28 to TRBJ2-2, with 9 positions matching TRBD1. Germline V gives CDR1 MDHEN, CDR2 SYDVKM. The CDR3 loop spans 16 amino acids. J lost 6 bases, V lost 7 bases, and 12 bases had no gene match. The CDR3 is CASTSPPGTGSGELFF. In DNA, the CDR3 is TGTGCCAGCACTTCCCCCCCCGGGACAGGGTCCGGGGAGCTGTTTTTT.

The rearrangement joins TRBV27 to TRBJ1-1; no clear D gene. Deletions cut 8 bases from V and 4 bases from J, with 5 bases between. Germline CDR1 MNHEY, CDR2 SMNVEV (reference sequence). This CDR3 region has 10 residues. CDR3 residues: CASGFTEAFF. The CDR3 nucleotides are TGTGCCAGCGGCTTCACTGAAGCTTTCTTT.

This chain links TRBV15 with TRBJ1-1; D is ambiguous. The length of the CDR3 is 13 residues. With 0 bases removed from V and 6 bases from J, the gap between germline ends came to 8 bases. Per the germline V gene, CDR1 is LNHNV and CDR2 is YYDKDF (reference sequence). The DNA of the CDR3 is TGTGCCACCAGCAGAGACCGGTCCCCTGAAGCTTTCTTT. This encodes CATSRDRSPEAFF.

This chain uses TRBV4-1 with TRBJ2-3; D uncertain. With 0 bases removed from V and 2 bases from J, the gap between germline ends came to 6 bases. Germline CDR1 reads MGHRA; CDR2 reads YSYEKL. The CDR3 consists of 14 residues. CDR3 sequence: CASSQDPHTDTQYF. CDR3 DNA: TGCGCCAGCAGCCAAGATCCCCACACAGATACGCAGTATTTT.

This clone was counted between two and nine times. V gene TRBV2 combines with J gene TRBJ1-6, with D maybe TRBD1 (6 bases). CDR1 SNHLY and CDR2 FYNNEI come from the germline V gene. V was pared by 1 base and J by 8 bases, with 15 bases between. The CDR3 sequence is 16 residues long. CDR3 sequence reads: CASSEEGGGGYSPLHF. CDR3 nucleotides: TGTGCCAGCAGTGAAGAAGGGGGGGGAGGGTATTCACCCCTCCACTTT.

J is TRBJ1-1 and V is TRBV9; no reliable D call. The CDR3 has 14 residues. The V end lost 2 bases, the J end lost 8 bases, and 16 bases lay between the germline ends. CDR1 SGDLS and CDR2 YYNGEE come from the germline V gene. The CDR3 is CASSVATAPYEAFF. The CDR3 coding sequence is TGTGCCAGCAGCGTTGCAACAGCCCCGTACGAAGCTTTCTTT.

The rearrangement joins TRBV5-6 to TRBJ2-5, with 9 bases identical to TRBD1. The CDR3 totals 16 residues. The germline CDR1 and CDR2 sequences are SGHDT and YYEEEE. Trimming at V came to 1 base and at J to 4 bases, leaving 8 bases not matched to a gene. The CDR3 loop is CASSLSRTGGRETQYF. CDR3 coding DNA: TGTGCCAGCAGCTTGTCTCGAACAGGGGGCCGAGAGACCCAGTACTTC. The entire variable domain, with the rest obtained from reference TRBV5-6 and TRBJ2-5, is as follows: DAGVTQSPTHLIKTRGQQVTLRCSPKSGHDTVSWYQQALGQGPQFIFQYYEEEERQRGNFPDRFSGHQFPNYSSELNVNALLLGDSALYLCASSLSRTGGRETQYFGPGTRLLVL.

J is TRBJ1-5 and V is TRBV18; TRBD1 aligns across 8 bases. Looked up from germline, CDR1 is KGHSH and CDR2 is LQKENI. The CDR3 has 16 amino acids. Unmatched junction bases numbered 8, after V lost 2 bases and J lost 5 bases. CDR3 region: CASSPLRQGSDQPQHF. The CDR3 nucleotides are TGTGCCAGCTCACCATTAAGACAGGGGTCCGATCAGCCCCAGCATTTT. Full variable domain (remainder filled in from reference TRBV18 and TRBJ1-5): NAGVMQNPRHLVRRRGQEARLRCSPMKGHSHVYWYRQLPEEGLKFMVYLQKENIIDESGMPKERFSAEFPKEGPSILRIQQVVRGDSAAYFCASSPLRQGSDQPQHFGDGTRLSIL.

The chain is built from TRBV3-1 (or the pseudogene TRBV3-2) and TRBJ1-2, with 8 bases matching TRBD1. Germline V lookup: CDR1 LGHDT, CDR2 YNNKEL (reference sequence). Trimming took 0 bases from V and 2 from J; bases not matched to a gene: 5. The CDR3 totals 16 residues. As DNA, the CDR3 is TGTGCCAGCAGCCAAGATATCCCAGGGGGCAACTATGGCTACACCTTC. As protein: CASSQDIPGGNYGYTF.

The gene calls are TRBV9 and TRBJ1-6; D unclear. Germline CDR1 reads SGDLS; CDR2 reads YYNGEE. The length of the CDR3 is 14 residues. The V end was cut by 0 bases, the J end by 6 bases, with 7 bases between. The CDR3 coding sequence is TGTGCCAGCAGCGTAGTTGGCAGTAATTCACCCCTCCACTTT. This codes for CASSVVGSNSPLHF.

The chain carries TRBV4-2 and TRBJ1-2, with 8 nucleotides matching TRBD1. CDR1 and CDR2 (germline): LGHNA, YNFKEQ. V trimming: 0 bases; J trimming: 7 bases; junction bases outside the gene matches: 4. This CDR3 is built from 14 residues. The CDR3: CASSQEDRDGGYTF. The CDR3, as DNA: TGTGCCAGCAGCCAAGAGGACAGGGACGGTGGCTACACCTTC.

The V gene is TRBV7-6, the J gene TRBJ2-5; possible D gene TRBD1, 6 bases. CDR3 length: 16 residues. Trimming pared 5 bases from V and 1 base from J, leaving 17 bases between. Looked up from germline, CDR1 is SGHVS and CDR2 is FNYEAQ. The CDR3 sequence is CASSLGLQGIQETQYF. The CDR3 region has the DNA TGTGCCAGCAGCCTCGGATTACAGGGAATCCAAGAGACCCAGTACTTC. The entire variable domain, with the rest obtained from reference TRBV7-6 and TRBJ2-5, is as follows: GAGVSQSPRYKVTKRGQDVALRCDPISGHVSLYWYRQALGQGPEFLTYFNYEAQQDKSGLPNDRFSAERPEGSISTLTIQRTEQRDSAMYRCASSLGLQGIQETQYFGPGTRLLVL.

V usage is TRBV7-3 and J usage is TRBJ2-3; no definite D call. The CDR3 is made up of 13 amino acids. V lost 6 bases and J lost 0, with 7 bases in between. Looked up from germline, CDR1 is SGHTA and CDR2 is FQGTGA. In DNA form, the CDR3 reads TGTGCCAGCAGTTACGGGAGCACAGATACGCAGTATTTT. Residues: CASSYGSTDTQYF.